Given below is one T cell receptor beta chain in context. The CDR3 totals 12 residues. Per germline, CDR1 SEHNR and CDR2 FQNEAQ (reference sequence). V dropped 5 bases and J dropped 12 bases, with 13 bases sitting between them. The entry originates in a study of blood T cell repertoires in COVID-19. Each participant's cohort was designated according to participant-reported clinical history. Per the original data handling: Researchers report that nucleated cell counts were estimated from reference gene primer amplification. Clones were read by immunoSEQ multiplex PCR, and TCRdb kept only the in-frame ones, dropping some. That table supplies the V and J calls and clone size; D and trimming were determined from the DNA. The repertoire holds under 150,000 clones, with about 80% as singletons.

The receptor's source is a woman in her forties or fifties who had recovered from COVID-19. Sequenced sample: PBMCs or T cells enriched from blood (not recorded which). This sequence joins TRBV7-9 and TRBJ1-4; D gene ambiguous. The CDR3 is CASSVPRKELFF. In nucleotides, the CDR3 is TGTGCCAGCAGCGTCCCCAGGAAGGAACTGTTTTTT.